This TCR beta chain was profiled in a study of blood T cell repertoires in COVID-19. Study-wide background: Spain, Italy and the United States supplied samples that represented acute and convalescent COVID-19. From T cells, B-cell-depleted T cells, or PBMCs came the material, which was cDNA or gDNA.

Germline loops: CDR1 LGHNA, CDR2 YSLEER. The CDR3 is 14 residues long. V lost 4 bases, J lost 4 bases, and 11 bases lay in between. Per the authors' pipeline: Using reference gene primer amplification, nucleated cell counts were estimated. Profiling relied on immunoSEQ multiplex PCR, and the TCRdb table lists in-frame clones only, not all of them. V, J and clone size reflect that table, while D and trimming were determined from the DNA. Of roughly 97,000 clones in the sample, 85% to 90% were seen once. This clonotype originated in a human donor in a cohort sampled during active COVID-19. The chain is built from TRBV4-3 and TRBJ1-5; D is unclear. The sequenced sample was peripheral blood. CDR3 nucleotide sequence: TGCGCCAGCAGCCGACGGGTGGAAAATCAGCCCCAGCATTTT. Translation gives CASSRRVENQPQHF.